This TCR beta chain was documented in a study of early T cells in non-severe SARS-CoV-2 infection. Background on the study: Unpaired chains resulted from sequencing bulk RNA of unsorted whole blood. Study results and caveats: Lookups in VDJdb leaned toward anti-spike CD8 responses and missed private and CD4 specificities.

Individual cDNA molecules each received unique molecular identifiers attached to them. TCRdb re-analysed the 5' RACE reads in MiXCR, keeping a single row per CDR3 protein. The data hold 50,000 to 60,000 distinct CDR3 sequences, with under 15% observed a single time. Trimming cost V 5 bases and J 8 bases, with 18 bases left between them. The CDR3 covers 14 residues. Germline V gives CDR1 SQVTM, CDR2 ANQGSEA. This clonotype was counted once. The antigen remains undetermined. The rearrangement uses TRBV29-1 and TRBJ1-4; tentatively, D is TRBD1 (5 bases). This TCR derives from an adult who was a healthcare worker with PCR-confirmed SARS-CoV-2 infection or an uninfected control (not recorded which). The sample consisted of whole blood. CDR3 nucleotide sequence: TGCAGCGTTAGTAGGGGAAGCAAGGAAGAAAAACTGTTTTTT. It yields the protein CSVSRGSKEEKLFF. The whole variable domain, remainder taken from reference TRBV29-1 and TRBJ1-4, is SAVISQKPSRDICQRGTSLTIQCQVDSQVTMMFWYRQQPGQSLTLIATANQGSEATYESGFVIDKFPISRPNLTFSTLTVSNMSPEDSSIYLCSVSRGSKEEKLFFGSGTQLSVL.